This TCR beta chain was sequenced during a study of T cell responses to AZD1222 COVID-19 vaccine (dated by TCRdb to the early 2020s). For the study in its entirety: AZD1222 recipients given second doses at about 4 weeks or at about 12 weeks were pooled, since spike-specific TCR depth and breadth were not found to differ between the two schedules. TCR sequencing was performed for about 240 trial participants, of whom about 200 were given two doses of AZD1222 and around 25 were given two doses of MenACWY control vaccine. Trial participants were enrolled by age into 18-55, 56-69 and 70-plus year subgroups, with approximately 150, 28 and 58 TCR-sequenced participants respectively.

On this clone itself: Its antigen remains undetermined. No base quality values were provided; no much bigger clone lies one nucleotide off.

The time point label for this specimen denotes: baseline before first vaccination. The vaccinee samples were drawn from two UK trials, COV001 and COV002, one of which was a single-blind randomized controlled phase 2/3 trial testing AZD1222 (ChAdOx1 nCoV-19) in healthy adults. Trial participant PBMC samples were collected at day 0 and day 28 after the second dose for TCRbeta chain sequencing. The CDR3 regions of human TCRbeta chains were analyzed by immunosequencing. As for how the authors treated the data: Repertoire TCRs were matched against a reference library of SARS-CoV-2-specific TCRs generated with the MIRA antigen-specificity platform. Breadth was defined as the fraction of unique TCRs that were SARS-CoV-2-associated, and depth was defined as the fraction of total T cells that were SARS-CoV-2-associated. Using the MIRA data, every spike-specific TCR was mapped to the spike region that the TCR reacted to and assigned to either a CD4 or a CD8 class. Log10-transformed breadth and depth values were compared by one-way ANOVA with Sidak's multiple comparisons tests. This is the immuneACCESS table as TCRdb keeps it, with only in-frame sequences that have V and J called. A part of the clones is gone; compared with another copy, unresolved V genes explain less than half, and the rest is unexplained. The V and J calls and the clone size are those of that table, but D and trimming were determined from the DNA. Across this sample there are roughly 96,000 clones, with approximately 90% seen only once. The ten largest clones represent 1.6% of the sample.

CDR1 and CDR2 are drawn from the germline V gene (reference sequence): LNHDA, SQIVND. The junction shows trimming of 6 bases on V and 8 bases on J, plus 17 bases between the germline ends. Including the terminal cysteine and phenylalanine, the CDR3 comprises 14 residues. The only DNA kept is the CDR3, 42 bases in frame from the first base. On the study overall, not on this receptor specifically: Conclusions about previously exposed vaccinees are limited because only a handful of AZD1222 recipients were SARS-CoV-2 seropositive at baseline. In the small 56-69-year group, the increase in depth fell short of significance, most likely because of low power. The whole spike protein was spanned by vaccine-associated CD4 TCRs, and dominant responses were seen in regions 160-218 and 743-854. No day 14 peak-response samples were available, so repertoires were characterized only after the peak T cell response. Participants were mostly white British and included more females than males, and it was suggested by the authors that clonal diversity may have been underestimated. Epitopes outside the regions mutated in the B.1.351 and B.1.1.7 variants were reportedly recognized by nearly half of the unique spike-specific TCRs. A significant rise in spike-specific TCR breadth and depth was observed after two AZD1222 doses relative to day 0 and relative to MenACWY recipients.

The clonotype was recovered from an adult in good health. The rearranged segments are TRBV19 and TRBJ1-3; the D gene is perhaps TRBD1, on 5 matching bases. This material consisted of peripheral blood, taken on day 0 of AZD1222 vaccination. DNA sequence: TGTGCCAGTAGCAGGAACATTCCGGGGGACACCATATATTTT. It codes for CASSRNIPGDTIYF.